A selection of T cell receptor beta chains follows, all from one sample in a study of T cell responses to AZD1222 COVID-19 vaccine. Produced via immunoSEQ multiplex PCR; TCRdb's table is partial and in-frame only. In the table there are over 55,000 clones, around 82% of which are singletons. Sample: peripheral blood, taken 28 days after the second AZD1222 dose. These receptors all stem from an adult who received the AZD1222 COVID-19 vaccine. Both conserved end residues are trimmed from each CDR3. Clone size is shown for a subset of rows, as once, few, many or a class of expanded clone.

v_call clone_size cdr3_aa
TRBV7-2 - ASSPLPASGTQY
TRBV6-1 - ASSVPRLRPNQPQH
TRBV5-1 - ASSREDRVNFGSPLH
TRBV11-2 few ASSSLRQRGEKLF
TRBV4-1 - ASSQVARRGTDTQY
TRBV11-2 - ASSLGAGGVYEQY
TRBV7-9 - ASSSRTLSGNTIY
TRBV3-1/TRBV3-2 - ASSQRRGDGYT
TRBV15 - ATSKDRGSYEQY
TRBV30 - ASGVGYNSPLH
TRBV5-6 - ASSLGMGAYEQY
TRBV19 - ASTSKGGNYGYT
TRBV6-5 - ASRVWTGWTGELF
TRBV12-5 - ASGWTVEAPWGNTIY
TRBV11-1 few ASSLDSRGYT
TRBV10-3 - AISVKRGDEQF
TRBV6-2/TRBV6-3 - ASSWNLAGDQETQY
TRBV7-2 once ASSALWSGVNEQF
TRBV6-5 - ASSYSRSGGAETQY
TRBV4-3 - ASSHGQGEAGNTIY
TRBV10-3 - ASRGARNTGELF
TRBV27 - ASSLSPLAGRFSGGANVLT
TRBV19 - ASSTQPSSYNEQF
TRBV2 - ASSGTGGRGGELF
TRBV7-8 - ASSPTWAAGANVLT
TRBV4-1 - ASSQGPGQSNSPLH
TRBV3-1/TRBV3-2 - ASSQDLGESNEKLF
TRBV10-3 once AISESGLTGANVLT
TRBV6-5 - ASSPVGETQY
TRBV9 - ASSVAGGLNSPLH
TRBV18 - ASSPSSREDTEAF
TRBV5-8 once ASSSDNTGYT
TRBV19 - ASSIEGGLGTGELF
TRBV13 - ASSSFGTGEGVEQY
TRBV11-3 - ASSSRTGSGYNEQF
TRBV19 few ASGEQGAAEAF
TRBV6-4 - ASSPSGGDDTQY
TRBV5-6 - ASSPSGDTQY
TRBV25-1 few ASSDHTVRGGYT
TRBV5-1 - ASSSATGLKDGYT
TRBV19 - ASRDRVIGNYGYT
TRBV2 - ASRVGTAFTGELF
TRBV19 - ASNPSGGANEQF
TRBV5-1 - ASSDRQVYTGELF
TRBV6-5 - ASSRTDTQY
TRBV5-1 - ASSSLAVRNTGELF
TRBV19 - ASSIRAGSTRDTGELF
TRBV28 - ASTLAGAGLNNEQF
TRBV7-9 - ASSLEGLGTEAF
TRBV7-9 - ASSKGQGLTEAF
TRBV6-5 - ASSYGGVNEKLF
TRBV9 - ASSVVTRTGGVDTGELF
TRBV30 - AWSETSGGYEQY
TRBV4-3 once ASSQGLAGGPQETQY
TRBV5-1 - ASSHTGDSSSGNTIY
TRBV10-3 few AIRASGGPYEQY
TRBV6-2/TRBV6-3 - ASSPPGGINEQF
TRBV5-1 - ASSLRQGVNSPLH
TRBV27 once ASSPSWGENSYEQY
TRBV7-6 - ASSFAGTNNEQF